Shown below are 29 T cell receptor beta chains from a single sample sequenced in a study of radiotherapy plus CTLA-4 blockade in lung cancer. TCRdb keeps only in-frame clones here, not all; method: immunoSEQ multiplex PCR. This sample has 81,000 or so clones, with about 84% found just once. Sequences were derived from peripheral blood, sampled from a patient treated with radiotherapy plus ipilimumab. The receptors derive from a human donor with non-small cell lung cancer who had stable disease on radiotherapy plus ipilimumab.

The chain uses TRBV28 and TRBJ1-5; 9 positions match TRBD1. Trimming took 10 bases from V and 0 from J; bases not matched to a gene: 7. Germline CDR1 MDHEN, CDR2 SYDVKM. This CDR3 region has 15 residues. This chain's CDR3 is CATKTGGYSNQPQHF. The CDR3 DNA is TGTGCCACAAAGACAGGGGGATATAGCAATCAGCCCCAGCATTTT.

The chain employs TRBV6-5 and TRBJ2-7, with 7 bases identical to TRBD1. CDR3 length: 14 residues. Germline values: CDR1 MNHEY, CDR2 SVGAGI. V gave up 0 bases and J gave up 4 bases; unmatched junction bases: 3. This chain's CDR3 is CASSYSRGQYEQYF. For the CDR3, the DNA is TGTGCCAGCAGTTACTCGAGGGGACAGTACGAGCAGTACTTC.

The CDR3 DNA reads as TGTGCCAGCAGTTTGGAGGGAAGGCAGGGCGGGTATGGCTACACCTTC. Protein sequence: CASSLEGRQGGYGYTF. This sequence joins TRBV28 and TRBJ1-2; perhaps TRBD1 as D (5 bases). The CDR3 is 16 residues long. Germline V gene sequence: CDR1 MDHEN, CDR2 SYDVKM. The ends were cut back, 3 bases at V and 5 bases at J, with 19 bases in the middle.

CDR3 protein: CASSIGGGRAKNIQYF. CDR3 bases: TGTGCCAGTAGTATCGGAGGGGGGCGGGCCAAAAACATTCAGTACTTC. This chain uses TRBV19 with TRBJ2-4; D might be TRBD1 or TRBD2, each matching 6 bases. Germline V gene data show CDR1 as LNHDA and CDR2 as SQIVND (reference sequence). Trimming took off 3 bases at V and 1 base at J, with 13 bases between the two ends. CDR3 size: 16 residues. Together with reference TRBV19 and TRBJ2-4, the CDR3 gives the full variable domain: DGGITQSPKYLFRKEGQNVTLSCEQNLNHDAMYWYRQDPGQGLRLIYYSQIVNDFQKGDIAEGYSVSREKKESFPLTVTSAQKNPTAFYLCASSIGGGRAKNIQYFGAGTRLSVL.

The V and J genes are TRBV5-1 and TRBJ2-1, with 9 positions matching TRBD2. The junction had 7 bases not matched to a gene; V was cut back by 0 bases and J by 0 bases. CDR1 and CDR2 (germline): SGHRS, YFSETQ. The CDR3 runs to 18 residues. The CDR3, as DNA: TGCGCCAGCAGCTTGGGATTAGCGGGAGCTTTCTCCTACAATGAGCAGTTCTTC. Amino acid sequence: CASSLGLAGAFSYNEQFF.

V gene TRBV11-3 combines with J gene TRBJ2-1, with D perhaps TRBD1 or TRBD2 (6 bases each). The germline V gene encodes CDR1 SGHNT and CDR2 YENEEA. V shed 3 bases and J shed 0 bases, with 15 bases lying between them. The CDR3 covers 17 residues. The CDR3: CASSFAGGGTSYNEQFF. The DNA for the CDR3 is TGTGCCAGCAGCTTTGCCGGAGGGGGAACCTCCTACAATGAGCAGTTCTTC.

V gene TRBV5-1 combines with J gene TRBJ1-2; D call uncertain. This CDR3 has 11 residues. Germline-derived CDR1 and CDR2 are SGHRS and YFSETQ. The ends were cut back, 0 bases at V and 8 bases at J, with 5 bases in the middle. The CDR3: CASSLAGGYTF. The CDR3 DNA sequence: TGCGCCAGCAGCTTGGCCGGAGGCTACACCTTC.

The genes are TRBV5-5 and TRBJ1-1, with unresolved D. Per the germline V gene, CDR1 is SGHKS and CDR2 is YYEKEE (reference sequence). The CDR3 has 13 residues. Trimming took 1 base from V and 4 from J, leaving 8 bases between them. The CDR3 region has the DNA TGTGCCAGCAGCTTGTCATCTAGCACTGAAGCTTTCTTT. It is translated as CASSLSSSTEAFF.

The chain combines TRBV6-5 with TRBJ1-6; D unclear. CDR1 is MNHEY and CDR2 is SVGAGI in the germline V gene. CDR3 size: 15 residues. The ends were cut back, 1 base at V and 11 bases at J, with 15 bases in the middle. In DNA form, the CDR3 reads TGTGCCAGCAGTTACTTAGGAGACGGTTCCCCACCCCTCCACTTT. It is translated as CASSYLGDGSPPLHF.

This clone has just a few counts. V is TRBV5-1 and J is TRBJ1-1; a possible D gene is TRBD1 (5 bases). The CDR3 runs 17 residues. CDR1 and CDR2 (germline): SGHRS, YFSETQ. Between the trimmed V and J ends, which lost 1 base and 3 bases, there was a span of 19 bases. The CDR3 DNA sequence: TGCGCCAGCAGCTTGAGGGGCATCCAACGGGGAGACACTGAAGCTTTCTTT. Its protein product is CASSLRGIQRGDTEAFF.

The chain uses TRBV7-2 and TRBJ1-1, with 7 bases aligning to TRBD1. The germline CDR1 and CDR2 sequences are SGHTA and FQGNSA. The CDR3 length is 14 residues. Trimming took 5 bases from V and 1 from J; bases not matched to a gene: 4. The CDR3 sequence is CASSKRQGNTEAFF. In DNA, the CDR3 is TGTGCCAGCAGCAAAAGACAGGGGAACACTGAAGCTTTCTTT.

This chain links TRBV4-1 with TRBJ2-7; 10 positions match TRBD2. CDR1 and CDR2 (germline): MGHRA, YSYEKL. The CDR3 loop spans 18 amino acids. J gave up 2 bases and V 0 bases, and 10 bases lay outside the gene matches. The CDR3: CASSQDPVTSGETYEQYF. CDR3 nucleotide sequence: TGCGCCAGCAGCCAAGACCCCGTCACTAGCGGGGAGACCTACGAGCAGTACTTC.

A few counts support this clone. The chain has TRBV28 and TRBJ2-7, with 13 bases identical to TRBD2. The CDR3 runs 13 residues. Per the germline V gene, CDR1 is MDHEN and CDR2 is SYDVKM. Trimming cost V 10 bases and J 9 bases; bases outside gene matches: 9. The CDR3: CAILGTSGVRQYF. The CDR3 nucleotides read TGTGCCATCCTCGGGACTAGCGGGGTAAGGCAGTACTTC. Full variable domain (remainder filled in from reference TRBV28 and TRBJ2-7): DVKVTQSSRYLVKRTGEKVFLECVQDMDHENMFWYRQDPGLGLRLIYFSYDVKMKEKGDIPEGYSVSREKKERFSLILESASTNQTSMYLCAILGTSGVRQYFGPGTRLTVT.

The chain carries TRBV27 and TRBJ1-2, with 8 bases fitting TRBD1. CDR1 MNHEY and CDR2 SMNVEV come from the germline V gene (reference sequence). After removal of 3 bases from V and 5 bases from J, the junction contained 14 bases not matched to a gene. CDR3 size: 17 residues. CDR3 amino acids: CASSFPPPETGGYGYTF. The CDR3 region has the DNA TGTGCCAGCAGTTTCCCCCCCCCGGAAACAGGGGGTTATGGCTACACCTTC.

The chain couples TRBV28 to TRBJ1-4, with a possible D match to TRBD1 (6 bases). The CDR3 extends over 14 amino acids. Germline CDR1 is MDHEN and CDR2 is SYDVKM. Trimming shortened V by 7 bases and J by 3 bases, and 12 bases separated the two germline ends. In DNA form, the CDR3 reads TGTGCCAGCATATCCAGGGGCCCTAATGAAAAACTGTTTTTT. It yields the protein CASISRGPNEKLFF.

The rearrangement uses TRBV14 and TRBJ2-3; TRBD1 matches 7 bases. The CDR3 contains 16 residues. The junction had 7 bases not matched to a gene; V was cut back by 3 bases and J by 1 base. Germline V gene lookup returns CDR1 SGHDN and CDR2 FVKESK. The CDR3 spells CASSQLRGQGTDTQYF. DNA for the CDR3: TGTGCCAGCAGCCAGCTTAGAGGACAGGGCACAGATACGCAGTATTTT. Full variable domain (remainder filled in from reference TRBV14 and TRBJ2-3): EAGVTQFPSHSVIEKGQTVTLRCDPISGHDNLYWYRRVMGKEIKFLLHFVKESKQDESGMPNNRFLAERTGGTYSTLKVQPAELEDSGVYFCASSQLRGQGTDTQYFGPGTRLTVL.

The V call is TRBV7-9, the J call TRBJ2-3; 10 bases fit TRBD1. Germline lookup yields CDR1 SEHNR and CDR2 FQNEAQ (reference sequence). After removal of 5 bases from V and 2 bases from J, the junction contained 13 bases not matched to a gene. This CDR3 has 18 residues. CDR3 loop: CASSQTRDRGTDTDTQYF. The CDR3 coding sequence is TGTGCCAGCAGCCAAACCCGGGACAGGGGAACTGACACAGATACGCAGTATTTT.

The chain joins TRBV7-8 to TRBJ1-1; no clear D gene. Per germline, CDR1 SGHVS and CDR2 FQNEAQ. The CDR3 consists of 17 residues. The ends were cut back, 2 bases at V and 4 bases at J, with 20 bases in the middle. CDR3 nucleotide sequence: TGTGCCAGCAGCTTAACCGCCGGGTGGCAGGCGGGCACTGAAGCTTTCTTT. Its protein product is CASSLTAGWQAGTEAFF.

This clone was recorded only once. The chain joins TRBV7-2 to TRBJ1-5, with 7 bases that match TRBD1. CDR1 is SGHTA and CDR2 is FQGNSA in the germline V gene. Losses at the gene ends were 1 base for V and 10 bases for J; bases not matched to a gene: 10. The CDR3 extends over 15 amino acids. The CDR3 here is CASSLGHRGSGPQHF. The CDR3 region has the DNA TGTGCCAGCAGCTTAGGGCACAGGGGTTCGGGACCCCAGCATTTT.

J is TRBJ1-3 and V is TRBV28; 9 nucleotides agree with TRBD1. Germline CDR1 and CDR2: MDHEN and SYDVKM. The CDR3 has 16 amino acids. The ends lost 5 bases at V and 2 bases at J; junction bases unmatched: 7. DNA for the CDR3: TGTGCCAGCAGTCCGCCGGACAGGGGAGCTGGAAACACCATATATTTT. Protein: CASSPPDRGAGNTIYF.

The chain combines TRBV7-3 with TRBJ2-5, with D maybe TRBD1 (6 bases). The germline V and J ends were trimmed by 4 bases and 5 bases, with 14 bases remaining between them. Germline V gene lookup returns CDR1 SGHTA and CDR2 FQGTGA. CDR3 size: 14 residues. For the CDR3, the DNA is TGTGCCAGCAGCTCCACAGGGTCAGGGGAGACCCAGTACTTC. Residues: CASSSTGSGETQYF.

The rearrangement joins TRBV7-3 to TRBJ2-7, with 8 bases that match TRBD1. From germline, CDR1 is SGHTA and CDR2 FQGTGA. The junction had 5 bases not matched to a gene; V was cut back by 3 bases and J by 1 base. The CDR3 runs 15 residues. CDR3 sequence: CASSLDRARSYEQYF. CDR3 bases: TGTGCCAGCAGCTTGGACAGGGCCAGGTCCTACGAGCAGTACTTC.

The gene calls are TRBV15 and TRBJ1-1; no definite D call. Germline values: CDR1 LNHNV, CDR2 YYDKDF (reference sequence). V was shortened by 9 bases and J by 1 base, with 9 bases between the two germline ends. This CDR3 region has 12 residues. CDR3 DNA: TGTGCCACGAAGTGGGCGAACACTGAAGCTTTCTTT. Amino acid sequence: CATKWANTEAFF.

The count of this clone is one. The chain employs TRBV27 and TRBJ2-2; D remains ambiguous. Trimming left V 2 bases short and J 1 base short, with 5 bases between. CDR3 length equals 14 residues. Germline CDR1 and CDR2: MNHEY and SMNVEV (reference sequence). Written as DNA, the CDR3 is TGTGCCAGCAGTTTAATAGTGAACACCGGGGAGCTGTTTTTT. Its protein product is CASSLIVNTGELFF.

V usage is TRBV9 and J usage is TRBJ2-1; 10 bases fit TRBD2. The CDR3 totals 15 residues. Trimming removed 3 bases from V and 5 bases from J; junction bases left unmatched: 5. The germline gives CDR1 SGDLS, CDR2 YYNGEE. DNA of the CDR3: TGTGCCAGCAGCGGTAGCGGGAGGCATAACAATGAGCAGTTCTTC. As protein: CASSGSGRHNNEQFF.

This sequence joins TRBV6-5 and TRBJ1-2; D is perhaps TRBD1 (5 bases). Germline V lookup: CDR1 MNHEY, CDR2 SVGAGI. Between the trimmed V and J ends, which lost 6 bases and 8 bases, there was a span of 10 bases. The CDR3 extends over 11 amino acids. CDR3 in DNA: TGTGCCAGCAGCGGGGGTGGCGGCTACACCTTC. It is translated as CASSGGGGYTF.

The rearrangement uses TRBV18 and TRBJ1-1, with a tentative D call TRBD1 (5 bases). Trimming removed 1 base at V and 1 base at J, with 7 bases between. The germline V gene encodes CDR1 KGHSH and CDR2 LQKENI. The CDR3 runs 14 residues. The CDR3 here is CASSPQTANTEAFF. Written as DNA, the CDR3 is TGTGCCAGCTCACCACAGACAGCGAACACTGAAGCTTTCTTT.

The V call is TRBV18, the J call TRBJ2-7; tentatively, D is TRBD2 (6 bases). There are 13 residues in the CDR3. The germline gives CDR1 KGHSH, CDR2 LQKENI. V lost 2 bases to trimming and J lost 6 bases, with 11 bases between them. CDR3 protein: CASSPGGALEQYF. Written as DNA, the CDR3 is TGTGCCAGCTCACCAGGCGGGGCGCTCGAGCAGTACTTC.

The chain links TRBV5-1 to TRBJ2-3; the match to TRBD2 covers 13 bases. The CDR3 contains 16 residues. Germline V gene lookup returns CDR1 SGHRS and CDR2 YFSETQ. J gave up 3 bases and V 4 bases, and 5 bases lay outside the gene matches. This CDR3 reads CASSGTSGKGTDTQYF. In DNA, the CDR3 is TGCGCCAGCAGCGGGACTAGCGGGAAGGGAACAGATACGCAGTATTTT.